One sample yielded the 13 T cell receptor beta chains listed below, sequenced in a study of blood T cell repertoires in COVID-19. TCRdb keeps only in-frame clones here, not all; method: immunoSEQ multiplex PCR. The profile covers tens of thousands of clones, with 85% appearing a single time and less than 7% taken by the ten largest. The specimen sequenced was peripheral blood. These receptors originate from a man between 45 and 60 years old with active COVID-19.

This chain connects TRBV18 to TRBJ2-7; the D gene is possibly TRBD1 (6 bases). The germline V gene has CDR1 KGHSH and CDR2 LQKENI. V was trimmed by 3 bases and J by 0 bases, leaving 18 bases between them. CDR3 length equals 17 residues. The CDR3 is CASSPPGHFQTSYEQYF. The DNA of the CDR3 is TGTGCCAGCTCACCGCCGGGACACTTCCAAACCTCCTACGAGCAGTACTTC. Variable domain in full (rest from reference TRBV18 and TRBJ2-7): NAGVMQNPRHLVRRRGQEARLRCSPMKGHSHVYWYRQLPEEGLKFMVYLQKENIIDESGMPKERFSAEFPKEGPSILRIQQVVRGDSAAYFCASSPPGHFQTSYEQYFGPGTRLTVT.

This rearrangement joins TRBV2 to TRBJ1-2; maybe TRBD1 (5 bases). Trimming shortened V by 1 base and J by 2 bases, and 14 bases separated the two germline ends. CDR1 is SNHLY and CDR2 is FYNNEI in the germline V gene. The CDR3 loop spans 16 amino acids. The CDR3 loop is CASSEGGTGMNYGYTF. The DNA for the CDR3 is TGTGCCAGCAGTGAAGGGGGGACTGGGATGAACTATGGCTACACCTTC.

V gene TRBV27 combines with J gene TRBJ2-5; D gene ambiguous. V lost 2 bases and J 4 bases, leaving 11 bases between the germline ends. The CDR3 contains 14 residues. Germline values: CDR1 MNHEY, CDR2 SMNVEV (reference sequence). This chain's CDR3 is CASSLQAEGETQYF. CDR3 coding DNA: TGTGCCAGCAGTTTACAGGCAGAAGGAGAGACCCAGTACTTC.

The chain links TRBV5-4 to TRBJ1-1; TRBD1 aligns across 10 bases. J gave up 1 base and V 4 bases, and 1 base lay outside the gene matches. CDR3 length: 14 amino acids. Germline V lookup: CDR1 SGHNT, CDR2 YYREEE (reference sequence). CDR3 DNA sequence: TGTGCCAGCAGCCGGGACAGGGGGAACACTGAAGCTTTCTTT. Encoded protein: CASSRDRGNTEAFF.

The chain has TRBV5-1 and TRBJ2-1; weak D call: TRBD2 (5 bases). Germline V gene data show CDR1 as SGHRS and CDR2 as YFSETQ. Trimming took 4 bases from V and 6 from J, leaving 8 bases between them. CDR3 length equals 12 residues. CDR3 coding DNA: TGCGCCAGCAGCCCGGGATTCAATGAGCAGTTCTTC. This codes for CASSPGFNEQFF.

This sequence joins TRBV4-2 and TRBJ1-1; TRBD1 is a possible D gene (6 bases). Germline values: CDR1 LGHNA, CDR2 YNFKEQ. This CDR3 is 16 amino acids long. The V end was cut by 0 bases, the J end by 4 bases, with 15 bases between. CDR3 nucleotide sequence: TGTGCCAGCAGCCAAGAGCCGGGCAGGGGTCCCACTGAAGCTTTCTTT. This translates into CASSQEPGRGPTEAFF.

The V and J genes are TRBV7-9 and TRBJ1-5, with a tentative D call TRBD1 (5 bases). This CDR3 contains 13 residues. With 4 bases removed from V and 6 bases from J, the gap between germline ends came to 10 bases. Germline assignment: CDR1 SEHNR and CDR2 FQNEAQ (reference sequence). This CDR3 is CASSYVGGQPQHF. In nucleotides, the CDR3 is TGTGCCAGCAGCTATGTGGGGGGTCAGCCCCAGCATTTT.

Note on this clone: The same CDR3 is also encoded by other DNA sequences in this sample. The chain recombines TRBV9 with TRBJ2-1; weak D call: TRBD2 (5 bases). The CDR3 extends over 13 amino acids. Germline V gives CDR1 SGDLS, CDR2 YYNGEE. V lost 0 bases and J 8 bases, leaving 9 bases between the germline ends. The CDR3 loop is CASSVGERDEQFF. The CDR3 DNA reads TGTGCCAGCAGCGTAGGGGAGAGGGATGAGCAGTTCTTC.

The gene calls are TRBV15 and TRBJ1-4, with 9 bases fitting TRBD1. Germline assignment: CDR1 LNHNV and CDR2 YYDKDF (reference sequence). Trimming cost V 9 bases and J 7 bases; bases outside gene matches: 12. The CDR3 is made up of 15 amino acids. CDR3: CATTQDRGHGEKLFF. The CDR3 nucleotides read TGTGCCACGACCCAGGACAGGGGTCATGGTGAAAAACTGTTTTTT. The whole variable domain, filled in from reference TRBV15 and TRBJ1-4, reads DAMVIQNPRYQVTQFGKPVTLSCSQTLNHNVMYWYQQKSSQAPKLLFHYYDKDFNNEADTPDNFQSRRPNTSFCFLDIRSPGLGDTAMYLCATTQDRGHGEKLFFGSGTQLSVL.

This chain connects TRBV24-1 to TRBJ1-2; 8 bases map to TRBD1. Losses at the gene ends were 4 bases for V and 6 bases for J; bases not matched to a gene: 15. Germline V gene lookup returns CDR1 KGHDR and CDR2 SFDVKD. The CDR3 totals 17 residues. CDR3 loop: CATSDRSIDRGKNGYTF. The CDR3 DNA reads as TGTGCCACCAGTGACCGATCCATAGACAGGGGAAAGAATGGCTACACCTTC.

The rearrangement uses TRBV7-8 and TRBJ1-5; TRBD1 is a possible D gene (6 bases). Trimming took 7 bases from V and 5 from J, leaving 12 bases between them. The CDR3 has 13 residues. Germline V lookup: CDR1 SGHVS, CDR2 FQNEAQ. The CDR3 nucleotides read TGTGCCAGCAATTGGGGGCGTGATCAGCCCCAGCATTTT. This translates into CASNWGRDQPQHF.

The rearrangement joins TRBV7-8 to TRBJ2-5; 10 nucleotides line up with TRBD2. Germline CDR1 is SGHVS and CDR2 is FQNEAQ. The CDR3 has 16 amino acids. Trimming took 1 base from V and 0 from J; bases not matched to a gene: 2. The CDR3 DNA reads as TGTGCCAGCAGCTTAGGAAGCGGGGGGGACCAAGAGACCCAGTACTTC. Translated, it gives CASSLGSGGDQETQYF.

The V gene is TRBV5-1, the J gene TRBJ1-4; no reliable D call. CDR1 and CDR2 from the germline V gene are SGHRS and YFSETQ. Trimming left V 0 bases short and J 8 bases short, with 11 bases between. This CDR3 has 14 amino acids. The CDR3 here is CASSLVSGREKLFF. CDR3 nucleotide sequence: TGCGCCAGCAGCTTGGTATCGGGGAGGGAAAAACTGTTTTTT. Based on the CDR3 plus reference TRBV5-1 and TRBJ1-4, the full variable domain is KAGVTQTPRYLIKTRGQQVTLSCSPISGHRSVSWYQQTPGQGLQFLFEYFSETQRNKGNFPGRFSGRQFSNSRSEMNVSTLELGDSALYLCASSLVSGREKLFFGSGTQLSVL.